Following are 10 T cell receptor beta chains from one sample sequenced in a study of cytomegalovirus exposure and HLA in healthy donors. 13 Jbeta primers and 60 Vbeta primers were used for the PCR. This table comes from immunoSEQ multiplex PCR, and its TCRdb copy is limited to in-frame clones, with some not included. The table has 110,000 to 150,000 clones, 80% seen once; the top ten hold under 2.5%. The sequencing input was PBMCs. The receptor source for this set is a man aged 25-40 years in good health and CMV-seronegative.

There are a few counts of this clone. V gene TRBV6-5 combines with J gene TRBJ1-1; D gene uncertain. The CDR3 has 14 residues. Trimming took off 5 bases at V and 0 bases at J, with 10 bases between the two ends. CDR1 MNHEY and CDR2 SVGAGI come from the germline V gene. The CDR3 is CASSNARLNTEAFF. As DNA, the CDR3 is TGTGCCAGCAGTAACGCGAGGCTGAACACTGAAGCTTTCTTT.

CDR3 coding DNA: TGTGCCAGCAGTTTAGGGGAGGACCATTCACCCCTCCACTTT. Translating it yields CASSLGEDHSPLHF. This sequence joins TRBV28 and TRBJ1-6; D call uncertain. CDR1 is MDHEN and CDR2 is SYDVKM in the germline V gene. This CDR3 is 14 amino acids long. Deletions cut 2 bases from V and 8 bases from J, with 10 bases between.

The chain couples TRBV7-9 to TRBJ2-2; TRBD2 matches at 11 bases. Germline CDR1 is SEHNR and CDR2 is FQNEAQ (reference sequence). V shed 5 bases and J 7 bases; nucleotides not matched to a gene: 6. This CDR3 contains 15 residues. This chain's CDR3 is CASSQLAGAGGELFF. As DNA, the CDR3 is TGTGCCAGCAGCCAACTAGCGGGAGCTGGCGGGGAGCTGTTTTTT.

This clone was observed once. The chain joins TRBV29-1 to TRBJ2-5, with 8 nucleotides matching TRBD1. The V gene's germline CDR1 is SQVTM and CDR2 ANQGSEA. The V segment lost 7 bases and the J segment 2 bases; nucleotides outside the gene matches: 12. CDR3 length equals 15 residues. CDR3 amino acids: CSADDRQGRQETQYF. The CDR3 DNA follows: TGCAGCGCAGATGATAGACAGGGGAGGCAAGAGACCCAGTACTTC.

The CDR3: CASSQDWEGIVSYEQYF. The CDR3 region has the DNA TGCGCCAGCAGCCAAGACTGGGAGGGGATTGTCTCCTACGAGCAGTACTTC. The chain recombines TRBV4-1 with TRBJ2-7; 7 bases line up with TRBD2. V trimming: 0 bases; J trimming: 0 bases; junction bases outside the gene matches: 8. There are 17 residues in the CDR3. Germline lookup yields CDR1 MGHRA and CDR2 YSYEKL.

The genes are TRBV5-1 and TRBJ2-3; TRBD2 matches at 14 bases. The V gene end was trimmed by 2 bases and the J gene end by 2 bases; junction bases not matched to a gene: 7. CDR3 length equals 18 residues. Germline values: CDR1 SGHRS, CDR2 YFSETQ. CDR3 DNA sequence: TGCGCCAGCAGCTTAGGACTAGCGGGGGGTCAATTCACAGATACGCAGTATTTT. It encodes CASSLGLAGGQFTDTQYF.

The gene calls are TRBV7-9 and TRBJ2-1; weak D call: TRBD1 (5 bases). V lost 2 bases and J lost 8, with 16 bases in between. The CDR3 consists of 15 residues. Germline CDR1 SEHNR, CDR2 FQNEAQ (reference sequence). CDR3 protein: CASSLWGPKVDEQFF. The DNA of the CDR3 is TGTGCCAGCAGCTTATGGGGCCCTAAGGTGGATGAGCAGTTCTTC.

The CDR3 bases are TGTGCCAGCAGCTTAGGCGACAGGGGTAGCAATCAGCCCCAGCATTTT. This sequence encodes CASSLGDRGSNQPQHF. The chain has TRBV7-8 and TRBJ1-5; the match to TRBD1 covers 8 bases. Germline V gives CDR1 SGHVS, CDR2 FQNEAQ. V lost 1 base to trimming and J lost 0 bases; unmatched junction nucleotides: 2. The CDR3 runs to 16 residues. Filled out from reference TRBV7-8 and TRBJ1-5, the complete variable domain reads GAGVSQSPRYKVAKRGQDVALRCDPISGHVSLFWYQQALGQGPEFLTYFQNEAQLDKSGLPSDRFFAERPEGSVSTLKIQRTQQEDSAVYLCASSLGDRGSNQPQHFGDGTRLSIL.

The gene calls are TRBV7-2 and TRBJ1-6; D not certain. Germline CDR1 is SGHTA and CDR2 is FQGNSA. This CDR3 region has 12 residues. V lost 5 bases and J 6 bases, leaving 5 bases between the germline ends. The CDR3 reads CASSPLNSPLHF. Written as DNA, the CDR3 is TGTGCCAGCAGCCCCCTTAATTCACCCCTCCACTTT.

The chain combines TRBV10-2 with TRBJ2-1, with D tentatively TRBD2 (5 bases). V was clipped by 3 bases and J by 10 bases, with 16 bases between them. Germline V gene data show CDR1 as WSHSY and CDR2 as SAAADI. The CDR3 runs 14 residues. The chain's CDR3 is CASSDRGSVGEQFF. The CDR3 DNA reads TGCGCCAGCAGTGATCGGGGTTCCGTTGGGGAGCAGTTCTTC.